Each of the 15 T cell receptor beta chains below was sequenced from the same sample in a study of blood T cell repertoires in COVID-19. Libraries were prepared by immunoSEQ multiplex PCR; TCRdb keeps only in-frame clonotypes and omits some of them. The table lists about 160,000 clones, more than 75% of them singletons. Sequences were obtained from peripheral blood. These receptors all stem from a man aged 40-50 years with acute or convalescent COVID-19.

The gene calls are TRBV9 and TRBJ2-2; D possibly corresponds to TRBD1 (6 bases). Germline lookup yields CDR1 SGDLS and CDR2 YYNGEE. V shed 3 bases and J shed 6 bases, with 12 bases lying between them. This CDR3 spans 14 amino acids. The CDR3 region is CASSAYEGAGELFF. CDR3 in DNA: TGTGCCAGCAGCGCGTACGAGGGGGCCGGGGAGCTGTTTTTT.

The rearrangement links TRBV23-1 to TRBJ1-2; 7 bases align to TRBD1. TRBV23-1 is noted as an ORF with a role that remains uncertain. V trimming: 0 bases; J trimming: 7 bases; junction bases outside the gene matches: 8. CDR3 length equals 15 residues. In nucleotides, the CDR3 is TGCGCCAGCAGTCAATCGAGAGCAGGGGGAGGTGGCTACACCTTC. Protein: CASSQSRAGGGGYTF.

The rearrangement joins TRBV28 to TRBJ2-7; perhaps TRBD1 as D (6 bases). Germline V gene lookup returns CDR1 MDHEN and CDR2 SYDVKM. V was pared by 3 bases and J by 3 bases, with 15 bases between. The CDR3 has 15 amino acids. The CDR3 loop reads CASSLSGAGSYEQYF. CDR3 nucleotides: TGTGCCAGCAGTTTGTCAGGGGCTGGTAGCTACGAGCAGTACTTC. The complete variable domain, with remaining parts taken from reference TRBV28 and TRBJ2-7, reads DVKVTQSSRYLVKRTGEKVFLECVQDMDHENMFWYRQDPGLGLRLIYFSYDVKMKEKGDIPEGYSVSREKKERFSLILESASTNQTSMYLCASSLSGAGSYEQYFGPGTRLTVT.

This clone showed up just a few times. This chain connects TRBV27 to TRBJ2-1, with 12 bases that match TRBD2. Trimming cost V 6 bases and J 8 bases; bases outside gene matches: 11. CDR1 and CDR2 from the germline V gene are MNHEY and SMNVEV (reference sequence). The CDR3 has 16 residues. Written as DNA, the CDR3 is TGTGCCAGCAGGGGTTATGGGACTAGCGGGCCGGATGAGCAGTTCTTC. This gives the protein CASRGYGTSGPDEQFF.

In the case of this clone: This specimen includes other DNA sequences encoding the same CDR3. The chain has TRBV12-3 or TRBV12-4 and TRBJ2-1; D gene unclear. The CDR3 extends over 11 amino acids. Trimming took 4 bases from V and 4 from J, leaving 2 bases between them. This CDR3 reads CASSSYNEQFF. The CDR3 region has the DNA TGTGCCAGCAGTTCTTACAATGAGCAGTTCTTC.

The J gene is TRBJ1-2, the V gene TRBV18; no clear D gene. V lost 6 bases and J lost 4, with 12 bases in between. Germline loops: CDR1 KGHSH, CDR2 LQKENI. The length of the CDR3 is 13 residues. The DNA of the CDR3 is TGTGCCAGCTCGACGGGTAGTTTCTATGGCTACACCTTC. Translating gives CASSTGSFYGYTF.

This chain connects TRBV29-1 to TRBJ2-2; 9 bases are shared with TRBD2. This CDR3 spans 15 amino acids. Losses at the gene ends were 5 bases for V and 1 base for J; bases not matched to a gene: 5. CDR1 is SQVTM and CDR2 is ANQGSEA in the germline V gene. CDR3 DNA sequence: TGCAGCGTTCGGGTAGCGGGGGAGAACACCGGGGAGCTGTTTTTT. Encoded protein: CSVRVAGENTGELFF.

This clone was picked up a small number of times. The chain combines TRBV9 with TRBJ2-7; 10 bases are a match to TRBD1. V gave up 0 bases and J gave up 4 bases; unmatched junction bases: 7. This CDR3 contains 16 residues. CDR1 is SGDLS and CDR2 is YYNGEE in the germline V gene. CDR3 protein: CASSVAATGGIYEQYF. CDR3 coding DNA: TGTGCCAGCAGCGTAGCTGCGACAGGGGGCATTTACGAGCAGTACTTC.

This clone was found a few times. V gene TRBV9 combines with J gene TRBJ1-2; no definite D call. The ends were cut back, 0 bases at V and 0 bases at J, with 9 bases in the middle. Germline values: CDR1 SGDLS, CDR2 YYNGEE. The CDR3 extends over 15 amino acids. The CDR3 DNA reads as TGTGCCAGCAGCGTAGGGTCGGTAGCTAACTATGGCTACACCTTC. Translating gives CASSVGSVANYGYTF.

This chain connects TRBV3-1 (or the pseudogene TRBV3-2) to TRBJ2-3; TRBD2 aligns across 7 bases. The length of the CDR3 is 16 residues. J lost 3 bases, V lost 0 bases, and 6 bases had no gene match. Germline CDR1 reads LGHDT; CDR2 reads YNNKEL (reference sequence). The CDR3 DNA is TGTGCCAGCAGCCAAGATCGAGCGGGGTTTACAGATACGCAGTATTTT. This sequence encodes CASSQDRAGFTDTQYF.

V usage is TRBV11-2 and J usage is TRBJ2-2, with 9 positions matching TRBD1. The CDR3 is made up of 15 amino acids. J gave up 6 bases and V 4 bases, and 6 bases lay outside the gene matches. CDR1 is SGHAT and CDR2 is FQNNGV in the germline V gene. The CDR3 spells CASSSTGGTAGELFF. The CDR3 DNA is TGTGCCAGCAGCTCAACAGGGGGCACTGCCGGGGAGCTGTTTTTT.

CDR3 DNA sequence: TGCGCCAGCAGCCCAACACCGGACAGGGGAACTGAAGCTTTCTTT. It translates to CASSPTPDRGTEAFF. The chain couples TRBV5-1 to TRBJ1-1; 9 positions agree with TRBD1. This CDR3 comprises 15 residues. V lost 4 bases, J lost 5 bases, and 9 bases stayed unmatched. Germline-derived CDR1 and CDR2 are SGHRS and YFSETQ.

This rearrangement joins TRBV6-2 or TRBV6-3 to TRBJ1-2, with 8 nucleotides matching TRBD1. The ends lost 5 bases at V and 5 bases at J; junction bases unmatched: 19. Per germline, CDR1 MNHEY and CDR2 SVGEGT. This CDR3 has 18 amino acids. The DNA of the CDR3 is TGTGCCAGCAGTCACGCATACCTAGACAGGGGACGGTCGTATGGCTACACCTTC. Its protein is CASSHAYLDRGRSYGYTF.

This clone has more than one count but fewer than ten. The gene calls are TRBV2 and TRBJ1-2; D is undetermined. The germline gives CDR1 SNHLY, CDR2 FYNNEI. The CDR3 covers 17 residues. Between the trimmed V and J ends, which lost 6 bases and 4 bases, there was a span of 24 bases. The CDR3 protein is CASSPSPLLGGSYGYTF. Written as DNA, the CDR3 is TGTGCCAGCAGCCCCTCCCCCCTTTTGGGAGGATCCTATGGCTACACCTTC. The whole variable domain, filled in from reference TRBV2 and TRBJ1-2, reads EPEVTQTPSHQVTQMGQEVILRCVPISNHLYFYWYRQILGQKVEFLVSFYNNEISEKSEIFDDQFSVERPDGSNFTLKIRSTKLEDSAMYFCASSPSPLLGGSYGYTFGSGTRLTVV.

The chain uses TRBV30 and TRBJ1-3; no firm D call. The CDR3 covers 13 residues. Germline V CDR1 and CDR2: GTSNPN, SVGIG (reference sequence). Trimming stripped 4 bases from V and 0 bases from J, with 7 bases between. CDR3 loop: CAWTRISGNTIYF. For the CDR3, the DNA is TGTGCCTGGACCAGGATCTCTGGAAACACCATATATTTT.